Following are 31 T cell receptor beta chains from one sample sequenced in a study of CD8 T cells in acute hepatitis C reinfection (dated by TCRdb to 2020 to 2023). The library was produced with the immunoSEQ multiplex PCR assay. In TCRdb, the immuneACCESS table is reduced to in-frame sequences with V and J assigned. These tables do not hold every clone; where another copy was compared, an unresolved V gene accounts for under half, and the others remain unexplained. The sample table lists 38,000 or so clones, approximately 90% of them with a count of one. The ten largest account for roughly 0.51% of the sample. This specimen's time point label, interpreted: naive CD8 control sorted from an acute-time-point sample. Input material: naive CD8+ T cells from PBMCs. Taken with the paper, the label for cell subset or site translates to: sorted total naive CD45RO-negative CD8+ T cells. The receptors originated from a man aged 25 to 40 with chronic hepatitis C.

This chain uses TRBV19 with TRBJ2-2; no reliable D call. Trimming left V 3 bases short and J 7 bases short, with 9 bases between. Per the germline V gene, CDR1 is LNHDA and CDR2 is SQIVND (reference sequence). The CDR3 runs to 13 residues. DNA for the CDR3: TGTGCCAGTAGTATCCTCGGTAGCGGGGAGCTGTTTTTT. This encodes CASSILGSGELFF.

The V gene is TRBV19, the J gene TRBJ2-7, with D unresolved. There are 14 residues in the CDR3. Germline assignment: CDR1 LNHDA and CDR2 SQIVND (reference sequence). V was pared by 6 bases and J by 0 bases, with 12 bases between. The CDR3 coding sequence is TGTGCCAGTAGCCCCGACACGAGCTCCTACGAGCAGTACTTC. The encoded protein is CASSPDTSSYEQYF.

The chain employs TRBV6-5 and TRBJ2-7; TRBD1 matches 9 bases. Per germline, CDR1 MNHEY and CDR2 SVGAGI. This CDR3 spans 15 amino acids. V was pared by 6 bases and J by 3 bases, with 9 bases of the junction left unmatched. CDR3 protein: CASSPPRDRVYEQYF. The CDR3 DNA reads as TGTGCCAGCAGCCCCCCTCGGGACAGGGTCTACGAGCAGTACTTC.

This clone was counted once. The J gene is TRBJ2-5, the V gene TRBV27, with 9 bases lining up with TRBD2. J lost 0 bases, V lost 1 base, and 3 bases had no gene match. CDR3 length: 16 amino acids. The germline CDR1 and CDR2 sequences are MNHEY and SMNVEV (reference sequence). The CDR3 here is CASSLLAGGYQETQYF. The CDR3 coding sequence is TGTGCCAGCAGTTTATTGGCGGGGGGGTACCAAGAGACCCAGTACTTC.

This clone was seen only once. The CDR3 DNA sequence: TGTGCCAGCAAGGCTGGGGACCTAGGCGAGCAGTACTTC. Translating gives CASKAGDLGEQYF. The chain carries TRBV9 and TRBJ2-7; D could derive from TRBD1 or TRBD2 (5 bases each). Germline V gene sequence: CDR1 SGDLS, CDR2 YYNGEE. CDR3 length equals 13 residues. V dropped 6 bases and J dropped 6 bases, with 16 bases sitting between them.

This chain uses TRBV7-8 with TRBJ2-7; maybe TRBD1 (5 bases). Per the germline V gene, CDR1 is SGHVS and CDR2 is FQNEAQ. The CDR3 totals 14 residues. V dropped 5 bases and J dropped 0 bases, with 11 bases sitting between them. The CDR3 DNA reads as TGTGCCAGCAGCCCAGAAGGGGCCTCCTACGAGCAGTACTTC. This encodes CASSPEGASYEQYF.

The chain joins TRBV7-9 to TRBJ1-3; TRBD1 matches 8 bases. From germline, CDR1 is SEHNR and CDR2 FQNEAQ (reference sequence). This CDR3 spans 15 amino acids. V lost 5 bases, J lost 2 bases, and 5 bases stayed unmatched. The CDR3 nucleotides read TGTGCCAGCAGCCAGACAGGGGTTGCTGGAAACACCATATATTTT. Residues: CASSQTGVAGNTIYF. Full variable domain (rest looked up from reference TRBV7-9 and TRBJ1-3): DTGVSQNPRHKITKRGQNVTFRCDPISEHNRLYWYRQTLGQGPEFLTYFQNEAQLEKSRLLSDRFSAERPKGSFSTLEIQRTEQGDSAMYLCASSQTGVAGNTIYFGEGSWLTVV.

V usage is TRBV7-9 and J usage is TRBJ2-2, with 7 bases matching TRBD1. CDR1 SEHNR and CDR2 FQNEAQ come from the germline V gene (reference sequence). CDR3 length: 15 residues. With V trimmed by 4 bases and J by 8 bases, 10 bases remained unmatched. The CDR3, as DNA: TGTGCCAGCAGCTCCGACAGGGACAAGTGGGGGGAGCTGTTTTTT. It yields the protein CASSSDRDKWGELFF.

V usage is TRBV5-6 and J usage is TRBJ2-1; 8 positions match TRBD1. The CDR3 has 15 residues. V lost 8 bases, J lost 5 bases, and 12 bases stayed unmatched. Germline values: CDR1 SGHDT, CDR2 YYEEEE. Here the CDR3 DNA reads TGTGCCAGTGCCCCCACCGGGACAGGCCACAATGAGCAGTTCTTC. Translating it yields CASAPTGTGHNEQFF.

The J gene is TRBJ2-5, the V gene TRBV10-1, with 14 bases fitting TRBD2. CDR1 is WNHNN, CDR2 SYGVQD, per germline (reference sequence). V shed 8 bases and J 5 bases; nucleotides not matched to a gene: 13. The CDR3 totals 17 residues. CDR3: CASPPTSGGEFMETQYF. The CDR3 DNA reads TGCGCCAGCCCCCCGACTAGCGGGGGGGAATTTATGGAGACCCAGTACTTC.

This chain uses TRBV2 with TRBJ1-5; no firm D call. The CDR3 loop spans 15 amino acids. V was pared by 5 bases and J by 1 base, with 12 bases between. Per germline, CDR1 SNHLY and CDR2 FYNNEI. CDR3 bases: TGTGCCAGCAGTCCTACAGCCTACAGCAATCAGCCCCAGCATTTT. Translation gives CASSPTAYSNQPQHF.

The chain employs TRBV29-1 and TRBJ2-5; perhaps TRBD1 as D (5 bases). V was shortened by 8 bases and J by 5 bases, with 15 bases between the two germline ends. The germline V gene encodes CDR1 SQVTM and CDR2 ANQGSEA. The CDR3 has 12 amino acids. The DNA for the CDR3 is TGCAGCACCCCCAGGGAAGGGGAGACCCAGTACTTC. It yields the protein CSTPREGETQYF.

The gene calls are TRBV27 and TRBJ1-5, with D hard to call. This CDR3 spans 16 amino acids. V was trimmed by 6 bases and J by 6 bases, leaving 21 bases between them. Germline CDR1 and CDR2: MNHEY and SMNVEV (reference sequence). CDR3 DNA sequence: TGTGCCAGCAGCCCCCTCCAACAGCGGGTGGGTCAGCCCCAGCATTTT. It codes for CASSPLQQRVGQPQHF.

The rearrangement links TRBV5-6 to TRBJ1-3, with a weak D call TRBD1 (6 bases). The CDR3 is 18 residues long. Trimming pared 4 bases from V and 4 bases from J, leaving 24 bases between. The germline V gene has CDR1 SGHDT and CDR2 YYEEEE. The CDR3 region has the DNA TGTGCCAGCAGCCCGATGAATCCTACAGGGCTGTTCGGAAACACCATATATTTT. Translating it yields CASSPMNPTGLFGNTIYF.

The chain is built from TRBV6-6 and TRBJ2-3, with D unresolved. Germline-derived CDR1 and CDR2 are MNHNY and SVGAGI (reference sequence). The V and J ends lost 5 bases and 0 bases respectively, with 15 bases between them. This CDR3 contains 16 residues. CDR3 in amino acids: CASSSKERMSTDTQYF. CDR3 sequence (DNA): TGTGCCAGCAGTAGTAAGGAACGGATGAGCACAGATACGCAGTATTTT.

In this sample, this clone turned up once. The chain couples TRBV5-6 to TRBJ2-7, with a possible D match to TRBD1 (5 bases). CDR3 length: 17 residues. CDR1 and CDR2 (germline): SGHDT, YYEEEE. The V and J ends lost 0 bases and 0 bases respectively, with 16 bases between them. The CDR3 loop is CASSLAGFTQGSYEQYF. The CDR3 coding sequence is TGTGCCAGCAGCTTGGCCGGGTTTACTCAGGGCTCCTACGAGCAGTACTTC.

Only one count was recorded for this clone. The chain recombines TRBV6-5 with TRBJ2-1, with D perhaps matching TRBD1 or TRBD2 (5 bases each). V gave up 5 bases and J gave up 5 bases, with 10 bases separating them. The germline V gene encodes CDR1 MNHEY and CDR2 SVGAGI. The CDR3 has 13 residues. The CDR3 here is CASSQGPDNEQFF. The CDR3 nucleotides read TGTGCCAGCAGTCAGGGACCCGACAATGAGCAGTTCTTC.

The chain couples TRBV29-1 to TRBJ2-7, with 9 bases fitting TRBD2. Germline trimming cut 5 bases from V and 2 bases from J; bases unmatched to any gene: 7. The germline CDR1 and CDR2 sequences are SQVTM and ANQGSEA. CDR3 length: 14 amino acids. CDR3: CSVYGLARPYEQYF. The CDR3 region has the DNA TGCAGCGTTTACGGACTAGCGAGACCCTACGAGCAGTACTTC.

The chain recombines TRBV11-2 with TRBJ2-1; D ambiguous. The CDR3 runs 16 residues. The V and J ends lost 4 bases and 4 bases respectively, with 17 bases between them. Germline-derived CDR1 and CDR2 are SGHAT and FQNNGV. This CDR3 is CASSSEFHTDYNEQFF. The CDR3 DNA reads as TGTGCCAGCAGCTCCGAGTTCCATACAGATTACAATGAGCAGTTCTTC.

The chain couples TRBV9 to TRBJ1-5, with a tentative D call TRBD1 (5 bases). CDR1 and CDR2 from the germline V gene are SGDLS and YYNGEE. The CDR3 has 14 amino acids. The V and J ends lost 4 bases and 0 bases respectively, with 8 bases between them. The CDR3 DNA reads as TGTGCCAGCAGCACCACAGGTAGCAATCAGCCCCAGCATTTT. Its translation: CASSTTGSNQPQHF.

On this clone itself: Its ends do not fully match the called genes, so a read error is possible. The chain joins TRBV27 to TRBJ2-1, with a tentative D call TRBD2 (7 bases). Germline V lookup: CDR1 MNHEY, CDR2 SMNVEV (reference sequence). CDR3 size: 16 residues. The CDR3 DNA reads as TGTGCTAGCAGGGAGGGGGGCCAGGAGCCCTACAATGAGCAGTTCTTC. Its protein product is CASREGGQEPYNEQFF.

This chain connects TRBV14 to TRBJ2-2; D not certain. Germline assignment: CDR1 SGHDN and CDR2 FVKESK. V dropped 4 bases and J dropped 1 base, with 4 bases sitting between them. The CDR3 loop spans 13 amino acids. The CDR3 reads CASSLLNTGELFF. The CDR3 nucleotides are TGTGCCAGCAGCCTATTGAACACCGGGGAGCTGTTTTTT.

The CDR3 sequence is CASSNGQDISGNQPQHF. The CDR3 region has the DNA TGTGCCAGCAGCAATGGGCAGGATATTAGCGGCAATCAGCCCCAGCATTTT. The chain uses TRBV21-1 and TRBJ1-5. TRBV21-1 is a pseudogene. This CDR3 has 17 amino acids.

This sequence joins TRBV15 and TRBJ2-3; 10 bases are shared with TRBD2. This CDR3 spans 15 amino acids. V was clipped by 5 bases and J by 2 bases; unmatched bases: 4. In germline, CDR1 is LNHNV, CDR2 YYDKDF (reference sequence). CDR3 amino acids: CATSGTSDPTDTQYF. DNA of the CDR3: TGTGCCACCAGCGGGACTAGCGACCCCACAGATACGCAGTATTTT.

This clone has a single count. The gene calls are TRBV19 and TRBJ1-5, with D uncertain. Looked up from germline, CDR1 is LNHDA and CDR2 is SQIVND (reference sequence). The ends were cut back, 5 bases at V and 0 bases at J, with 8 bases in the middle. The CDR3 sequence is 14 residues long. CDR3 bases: TGTGCCAGTAGTGCGGGTTATAGCAATCAGCCCCAGCATTTT. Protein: CASSAGYSNQPQHF.

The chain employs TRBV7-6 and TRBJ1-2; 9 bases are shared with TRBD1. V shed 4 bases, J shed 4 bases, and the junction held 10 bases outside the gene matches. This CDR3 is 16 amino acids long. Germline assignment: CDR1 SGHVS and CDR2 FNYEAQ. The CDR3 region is CASSSDPGQGTYGYTF. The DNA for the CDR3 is TGTGCCAGCAGCTCTGACCCGGGACAGGGCACCTATGGCTACACCTTC.

CDR3: CASSELAGDTDTQYF. The CDR3 region has the DNA TGTGCCAGCAGTGAGCTAGCGGGGGACACAGATACGCAGTATTTT. The V call is TRBV27, the J call TRBJ2-3; 10 positions agree with TRBD2. Germline CDR1 is MNHEY and CDR2 is SMNVEV (reference sequence). The CDR3 is 15 amino acids. J gave up 2 bases and V 5 bases, and 4 bases lay outside the gene matches.

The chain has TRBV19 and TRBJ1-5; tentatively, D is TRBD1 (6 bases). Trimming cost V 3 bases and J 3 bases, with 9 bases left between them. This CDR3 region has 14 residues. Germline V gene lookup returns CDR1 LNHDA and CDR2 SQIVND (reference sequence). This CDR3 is CASSMTGFNQPQHF. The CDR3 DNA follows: TGTGCCAGTAGTATGACAGGTTTCAATCAGCCCCAGCATTTT. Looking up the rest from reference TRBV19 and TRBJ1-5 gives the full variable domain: DGGITQSPKYLFRKEGQNVTLSCEQNLNHDAMYWYRQDPGQGLRLIYYSQIVNDFQKGDIAEGYSVSREKKESFPLTVTSAQKNPTAFYLCASSMTGFNQPQHFGDGTRLSIL.

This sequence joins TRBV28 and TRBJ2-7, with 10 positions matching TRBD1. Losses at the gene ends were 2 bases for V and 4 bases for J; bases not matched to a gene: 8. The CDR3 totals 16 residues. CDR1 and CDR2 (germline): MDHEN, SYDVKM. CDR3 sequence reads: CASSLPETGGGYEQYF. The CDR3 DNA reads TGTGCCAGCAGTTTACCCGAGACAGGGGGCGGGTACGAGCAGTACTTC. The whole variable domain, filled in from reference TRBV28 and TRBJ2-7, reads DVKVTQSSRYLVKRTGEKVFLECVQDMDHENMFWYRQDPGLGLRLIYFSYDVKMKEKGDIPEGYSVSREKKERFSLILESASTNQTSMYLCASSLPETGGGYEQYFGPGTRLTVT.

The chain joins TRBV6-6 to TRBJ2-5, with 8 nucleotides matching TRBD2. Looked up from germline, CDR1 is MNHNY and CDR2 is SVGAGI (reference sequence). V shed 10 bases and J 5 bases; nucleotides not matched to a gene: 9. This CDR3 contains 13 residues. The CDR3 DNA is TGTGCCACTTCGGGGGGGGGTAGGGAGACCCAGTACTTC. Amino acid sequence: CATSGGGRETQYF.

For the CDR3, the DNA is TGTGCCAGCAGCCCTGGGCCGACAGGACGCTACGAGCAGTACTTC. Its protein is CASSPGPTGRYEQYF. The chain recombines TRBV11-3 with TRBJ2-7; D may be TRBD1 (6 bases). The CDR3 is made up of 15 amino acids. Germline lookup yields CDR1 SGHNT and CDR2 YENEEA. V lost 5 bases to trimming and J lost 3 bases, with 17 bases between them. The variable domain in full, completed from reference TRBV11-3 and TRBJ2-7, reads EAGVVQSPRYKIIEKKQPVAFWCNPISGHNTLYWYLQNLGQGPELLIRYENEEAVDDSQLPKDRFSAERLKGVDSTLKIQPAELGDSAVYLCASSPGPTGRYEQYFGPGTRLTVT.